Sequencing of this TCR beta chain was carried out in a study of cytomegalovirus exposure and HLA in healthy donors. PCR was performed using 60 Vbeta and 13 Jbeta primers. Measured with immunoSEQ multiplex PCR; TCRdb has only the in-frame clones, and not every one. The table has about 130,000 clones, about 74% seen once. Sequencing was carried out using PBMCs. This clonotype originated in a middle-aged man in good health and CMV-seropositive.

The CDR3 nucleotides are TGTGCCAGTAGCACCGGACGAGGGGGCGGTAGCACCGGGGAGCTGTTTTTT. Translating it yields CASSTGRGGGSTGELFF. V gene TRBV19 combines with J gene TRBJ2-2; 7 nucleotides line up with TRBD1. Germline loops: CDR1 LNHDA, CDR2 SQIVND (reference sequence). The CDR3 runs 17 residues. With 6 bases clipped from V and 4 bases from J, the junction kept 14 bases outside the gene matches.